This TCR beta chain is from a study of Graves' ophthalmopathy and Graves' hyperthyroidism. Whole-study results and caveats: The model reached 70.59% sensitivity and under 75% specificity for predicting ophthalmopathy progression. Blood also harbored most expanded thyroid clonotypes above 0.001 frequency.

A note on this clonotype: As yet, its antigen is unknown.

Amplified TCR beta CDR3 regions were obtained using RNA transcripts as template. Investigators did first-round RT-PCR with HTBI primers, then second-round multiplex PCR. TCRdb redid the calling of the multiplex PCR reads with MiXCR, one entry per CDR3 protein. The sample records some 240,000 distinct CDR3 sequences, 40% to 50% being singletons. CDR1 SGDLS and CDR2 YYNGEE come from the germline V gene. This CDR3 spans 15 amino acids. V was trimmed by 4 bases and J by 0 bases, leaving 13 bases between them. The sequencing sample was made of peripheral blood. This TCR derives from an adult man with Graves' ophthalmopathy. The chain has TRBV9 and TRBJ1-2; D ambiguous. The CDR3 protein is CASSQDPETNYGYTF. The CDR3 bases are TGTGCCAGCAGCCAAGATCCGGAGACTAACTATGGCTACACCTTC.